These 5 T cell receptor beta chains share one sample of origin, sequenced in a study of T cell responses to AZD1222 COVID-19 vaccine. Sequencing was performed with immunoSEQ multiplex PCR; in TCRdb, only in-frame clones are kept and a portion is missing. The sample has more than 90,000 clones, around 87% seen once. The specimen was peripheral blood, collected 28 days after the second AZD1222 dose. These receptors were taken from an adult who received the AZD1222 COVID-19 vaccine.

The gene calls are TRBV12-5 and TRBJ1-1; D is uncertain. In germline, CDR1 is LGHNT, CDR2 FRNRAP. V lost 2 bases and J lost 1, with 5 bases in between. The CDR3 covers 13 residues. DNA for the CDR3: TGTGCTAGTGGTTTGAAGGAGAACACTGAAGCTTTCTTT. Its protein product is CASGLKENTEAFF.

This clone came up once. CDR3: CASSQAPGQENEKLFF. CDR3 nucleotides: TGTGCCAGCAGCCAGGCACCGGGACAGGAAAATGAAAAACTGTTTTTT. The rearrangement uses TRBV21-1 and TRBJ1-4; TRBD1, the table's D call, lacks a check against the DNA. TRBV21-1 is an annotated pseudogene. The CDR3 runs to 16 residues.

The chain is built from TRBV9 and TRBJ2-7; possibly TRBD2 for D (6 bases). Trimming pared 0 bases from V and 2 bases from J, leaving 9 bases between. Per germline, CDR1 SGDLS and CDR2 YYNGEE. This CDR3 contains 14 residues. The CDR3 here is CASSVAPGAYEQYF. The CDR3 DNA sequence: TGTGCCAGCAGCGTAGCCCCGGGGGCCTACGAGCAGTACTTC.

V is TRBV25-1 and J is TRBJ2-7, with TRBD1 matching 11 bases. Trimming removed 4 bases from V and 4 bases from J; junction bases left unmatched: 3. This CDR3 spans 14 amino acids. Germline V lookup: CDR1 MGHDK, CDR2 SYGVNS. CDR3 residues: CASSGGQGAYEQYF. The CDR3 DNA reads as TGTGCCAGCAGTGGTGGACAGGGGGCATACGAGCAGTACTTC.

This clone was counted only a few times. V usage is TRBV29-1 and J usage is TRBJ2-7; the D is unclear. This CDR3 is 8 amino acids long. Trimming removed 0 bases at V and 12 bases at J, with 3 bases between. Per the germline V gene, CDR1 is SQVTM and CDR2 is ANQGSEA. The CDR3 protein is CSVEDGYF. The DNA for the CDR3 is TGCAGCGTTGAAGACGGGTACTTC.